The 3 T cell receptor beta chains below come from one sample, sequenced in a study of blood T cells in healthy people across ages. Next came a second PCR, run for about 6 to 12 cycles, which used a sample-barcoded 5' primer along with a J-beta primer mix. TCRdb analysed the 5' RACE reads with MiXCR anew, one entry per CDR3 protein. The sample shows 1.5 million to 2 million distinct CDR3 sequences, roughly 27% of them seen only once. The sequenced material came from blood. Every receptor here comes from a woman aged 30 to 39 in good health.

This clonotype was seen more than once but under ten times. V gene TRBV28 combines with J gene TRBJ2-1; no firm D call. Germline V gene lookup returns CDR1 MDHEN and CDR2 SYDVKM. Trimming pared 3 bases from V and 8 bases from J, leaving 11 bases between. The CDR3 has 13 amino acids. CDR3 loop: CASSFYGRDEQFF. For the CDR3, the DNA is TGTGCCAGCAGTTTTTATGGAAGGGATGAGCAGTTCTTC.

This clonotype came up a few times. The chain couples TRBV4-3 to TRBJ1-1; no clear D gene. This CDR3 comprises 15 residues. Germline CDR1 reads LGHNA; CDR2 reads YSLEER. Trimming removed 1 base at V and 6 bases at J, with 15 bases between. CDR3 protein: CASSQVFGRTAEAFF. The CDR3 nucleotides are TGCGCCAGCAGCCAAGTTTTTGGGCGGACGGCTGAAGCTTTCTTT.

This clonotype was observed a handful of times. The chain carries TRBV7-9 and TRBJ1-4; 9 bases match TRBD1. The CDR3 runs 15 residues. In germline, CDR1 is SEHNR, CDR2 FQNEAQ (reference sequence). J was trimmed by 8 bases and V by 8 bases; bases with no gene match: 12. CDR3 in amino acids: CASFEPGQGDEKLFF. The CDR3 DNA is TGTGCCAGCTTCGAACCGGGACAGGGAGACGAAAAACTGTTTTTT.